A selection of T cell receptor beta chains follows, all from one sample in a study of T cell responses to AZD1222 COVID-19 vaccine. Repertoires were generated with immunoSEQ multiplex PCR, while TCRdb's copy carries only in-frame clones and drops some. The sample carries about 180,000 clones, around 88% recorded once. This specimen consisted of peripheral blood, obtained on day 0 of AZD1222 vaccination. The source is an adult in good health. Each CDR3 is given with its conserved first and last residue. D genes are given only for firm matches. Only some rows state a clone size, as once, few, many or a class for expanded clones.

abundance	v_gene	d_gene	j_gene	CDR3nt	CDR3aa
.	TRBV28	.	TRBJ2-7	TGTGCCAGCAGTTTATTTAAACAGGGCTACGAGCAGTACTTC	CASSLFKQGYEQYF
.	TRBV29-1	.	TRBJ2-7	TGCAGCGTTGAAGATTTAACTTCCGAGCAGTACTTC	CSVEDLTSEQYF
.	TRBV10-2	TRBD1	TRBJ2-1	TGCGCCAGCAGTGAGATCCGGGACAGGGGCCACAATGAGCAGTTCTTC	CASSEIRDRGHNEQFF
.	TRBV6-5	.	TRBJ2-7	TGTGCCAGCAGCCACGTGGACGAGCAGTACTTC	CASSHVDEQYF
.	TRBV7-4	.	TRBJ1-3	TGTGCCAGCAGCTTAGGACGATGCTCTGGAAACACCATATATTTT	CASSLGRCSGNTIYF
.	TRBV30	TRBD1	TRBJ2-7	TGTGCCTGGAGTGGCCAAACAGGGGTCTACGAGCAGTACTTC	CAWSGQTGVYEQYF
.	TRBV11-1	TRBD1	TRBJ1-4	TGTGCCAGCGCAAGCGGGACAGGGACCGAAAAACTGTTTTTT	CASASGTGTEKLFF
.	TRBV29-1	.	TRBJ2-2	TGCAGCGTTGTATTGTCCGGGGAGCTGTTTTTT	CSVVLSGELFF
.	TRBV5-1	.	TRBJ1-1	TGCGCCAGCTCCCCGGACGGTCCCTCCACTGAAGCTTTCTTT	CASSPDGPSTEAFF
.	TRBV7-2	.	TRBJ2-7	TGTGCCAGCAGCTTAGGGTTGAGTTACGAGCAGTACTTC	CASSLGLSYEQYF
.	TRBV11-2	TRBD2	TRBJ2-1	TGTGCCAGCAGCGTTAGCGGGAGAGGGGCCGATGAGCAGTTCTTC	CASSVSGRGADEQFF
.	TRBV2	.	TRBJ1-1	TGTGCCAGCAGTTTGTCCCGGGACAATGCTCAAGCTTTCTTT	CASSLSRDNAQAFF
.	TRBV19	.	TRBJ1-5	TGTGCCAGTAGAAATGAAAGCAATCAGCCCCAGCATTTT	CASRNESNQPQHF
.	TRBV18	.	TRBJ2-7	TGTGCCAGCTCAAGGACCGCGGTGTACGAGCAGTACTTC	CASSRTAVYEQYF
.	TRBV5-1	TRBD1	TRBJ2-7	TGCGCCAGCAGCTCGGGACAGGGACGAGGTGCGTACTTC	CASSSGQGRGAYF
few	TRBV7-2	.	TRBJ1-2	TGTGCCAGCAGCTCCTACAGGGTTAACGGCTACACCTTC	CASSSYRVNGYTF
.	TRBV12-3/TRBV12-4	.	TRBJ1-6	TGTGCCAGCAGTTGGTCTAATTCACCCCTCCACTTT	CASSWSNSPLHF
.	TRBV4-1	.	TRBJ2-3	TGCGCCAGCAGCCAACGGGGATTCCTCGCAGATACGCAGTATTTT	CASSQRGFLADTQYF
.	TRBV5-4	.	TRBJ2-7	TGTGCCCCTAGTTGGGGCGGGCCCTACGAGCAGTACTTC	CAPSWGGPYEQYF
.	TRBV29-1	.	TRBJ1-1	TGCAGCGTTGAAGATATGGAGGGGAACACTGAAGCTTTCTTT	CSVEDMEGNTEAFF
.	TRBV6-1	.	TRBJ1-5	TGTGCCAGCAGTGAATCAGGGGGCAATCAGCCCCAGCATTTT	CASSESGGNQPQHF
.	TRBV7-2	.	TRBJ2-5	TGTGCCAGCAGCTTAGTGATTCAGAGAGGCGAGACCCAGTACTTC	CASSLVIQRGETQYF
.	TRBV11-2	TRBD2	TRBJ2-5	TGTGCCAGCAGCTTAGATCAGGTCGGGGGGGCAGAGACCCAGTACTTC	CASSLDQVGGAETQYF
.	TRBV5-4	TRBD1	TRBJ2-1	TGTGCCAGCAGCTTGGTACAGGGGGCATACGATGAGCAGTTCTTC	CASSLVQGAYDEQFF
.	TRBV28	.	TRBJ2-7	TGTGCCAGCAGTTTCCGGGGCGCAACGGACGAGCAGTACTTC	CASSFRGATDEQYF
.	TRBV19	.	TRBJ2-7	TGTGCCAGTAGTGTCGGAACGGAGCAGTACTTC	CASSVGTEQYF
.	TRBV2	.	TRBJ2-1	TGTGCCAGCAGGCGGGACTCCAATGAGCAGTTCTTC	CASRRDSNEQFF
.	TRBV11-2	.	TRBJ1-2	TGTGCCAGCAGTCACCAGACAAGCTATGGCTACACCTTC	CASSHQTSYGYTF
.	TRBV5-1	.	TRBJ1-1	TGCGCCAGCAGCTTGGGGGTAGGGAGTGAAGCTTTCTTT	CASSLGVGSEAFF
.	TRBV5-1	.	TRBJ2-2	TGCGCCAGCAGCTTATCTAGGGGGGGCACCGGGGAGCTGTTTTTT	CASSLSRGGTGELFF
.	TRBV3-1/TRBV3-2	TRBD1	TRBJ1-1	TGTGCCAGCAGCCCCCTAACAGGGGCTGAAGCTTTCTTT	CASSPLTGAEAFF
.	TRBV6-2/TRBV6-3	.	TRBJ2-7	TGTGCCAGCAGTTACGTGGGAACCGGGACCCCTCCCGGCGACGAGCAGTACTTC	CASSYVGTGTPPGDEQYF
.	TRBV6-2/TRBV6-3	.	TRBJ2-4	TGTGCCAGCAGTTTCAACCTTGACCCCCTCGGCATTCAGTACTTC	CASSFNLDPLGIQYF
.	TRBV11-1	TRBD1	TRBJ2-2	TGTGCCAGCAGCAACGACAGGGGTTACACCGGGGAGCTGTTTTTT	CASSNDRGYTGELFF
.	TRBV5-1	.	TRBJ2-7	TGCGCCAGCAGCTTGGGAGGATCAGCCTACGAGCAGTACTTC	CASSLGGSAYEQYF
.	TRBV25-1	.	TRBJ1-3	TGTGCCAGCGGGGACGGATCCTCTGGAAACACCATATATTTT	CASGDGSSGNTIYF
.	TRBV6-1	.	TRBJ1-3	TGTGCCAGCAGTGAAAGACCAGGGGCTGGAAACACCATATATTTT	CASSERPGAGNTIYF
.	TRBV7-9	TRBD2	TRBJ2-3	TGTGCCAGCAGCGCCCGACTAGCGGGAGAGGGGGATACGCAGTATTTT	CASSARLAGEGDTQYF
.	TRBV4-3	.	TRBJ2-2	TGCGCCAGCAGCCAAGATACGAACACCGGGGAGCTGTTTTTT	CASSQDTNTGELFF
.	TRBV6-5	.	TRBJ1-1	TGTGCCAGCAGTTACCTCAGGGGATCGGGCACTGAAGCTTTCTTT	CASSYLRGSGTEAFF
.	TRBV27	.	TRBJ1-2	TGTGCCAGCAGTTCGACAGCCTCAAGGCATGGCTACACCTTC	CASSSTASRHGYTF
.	TRBV28	.	TRBJ1-3	TGTGCCAGCAGTATCCTGGGAGGAAACACCATATATTTT	CASSILGGNTIYF
.	TRBV4-3	TRBD1	TRBJ1-1	TGCGCCAGCAGCGTACAGGGGTACGCTGAAGCTTTCTTT	CASSVQGYAEAFF
.	TRBV30	TRBD2	TRBJ2-2	TGTGCCTGGAGTAGCGGGGACACCGGGGAGCTGTTTTTT	CAWSSGDTGELFF
once	TRBV7-2	.	TRBJ2-6	TGTGCCAGCAGCTTAATTAGGGCCTCTGGGGCCAACGTCCTGACTTTC	CASSLIRASGANVLTF
.	TRBV28	.	TRBJ1-2	TGTGCCAGCCGGGAGGGAGGGGTCTATGGCTACACCTTC	CASREGGVYGYTF
.	TRBV4-1	.	TRBJ1-4	TGCGCCAGCAGCCAACCCCTTACAGGGCAGAATGAAAAACTGTTTTTT	CASSQPLTGQNEKLFF